A selection of T cell receptor beta chains follows, all from one sample in a study of blood T cell repertoires in COVID-19. Profiling relied on immunoSEQ multiplex PCR, and the TCRdb table lists in-frame clones only, not all of them. Here the sample spans about 60,000 clones, 70% to 90% being singletons. Sequencing input: peripheral blood. These receptors were obtained from a man between 60 and 70 years old with acute or convalescent COVID-19. Both conserved end residues are part of each CDR3. Fields, in order: clone size, D gene, V gene, J gene, CDR3 protein, CDR3 DNA. The D gene is left open where the match is weak. Only part of the rows carry a size: once, few, many, or a class if the clone is expanded.

.	TRBD1	TRBV5-1	TRBJ1-1	CASSLSGTARNTEAFF	TGCGCCAGCAGCTTATCCGGGACAGCACGGAACACTGAAGCTTTCTTT
.	.	TRBV24-1	TRBJ2-3	CATSDPRGGADTQYF	TGTGCCACCAGTGATCCAAGGGGGGGGGCAGATACGCAGTATTTT
few	TRBD1	TRBV14	TRBJ1-6	CASSRDSYSPLHF	TGTGCCAGCAGCCGGGACAGTTATTCACCCCTCCACTTT
.	TRBD2	TRBV7-9	TRBJ2-1	CASSLAGGRPFNEQFF	TGTGCCAGCAGCTTAGCGGGCGGGAGACCTTTCAATGAGCAGTTCTTC
.	TRBD1	TRBV5-1	TRBJ2-7	CASSLGQGGYEQYF	TGCGCCAGCAGCTTGGGACAGGGTGGCTACGAGCAGTACTTC
.	.	TRBV5-4	TRBJ2-5	CASSLDRGIETQYF	TGTGCCAGCAGCTTGGACAGAGGGATCGAGACCCAGTACTTC
.	TRBD2	TRBV5-1	TRBJ2-1	CASSYEAGTSYNEQFF	TGCGCCAGCAGTTACGAGGCCGGGACTAGCTACAATGAGCAGTTCTTC
.	.	TRBV6-4	TRBJ2-1	CASSVGAGEQFF	TGTGCCAGCAGTGTGGGGGCGGGTGAGCAGTTCTTC
.	TRBD1	TRBV28	TRBJ1-4	CASSSWTGDAGYEKLFF	TGTGCCAGCAGTTCCTGGACAGGGGATGCCGGCTATGAAAAACTGTTTTTT
few	.	TRBV25-1	TRBJ2-1	CASSEAGTPGNEQFF	TGTGCCAGCAGTGAAGCAGGAACCCCTGGGAATGAGCAGTTCTTC
.	.	TRBV11-2	TRBJ2-5	CASSWSRETQYF	TGTGCCAGCAGCTGGAGCCGGGAGACCCAGTACTTC
.	.	TRBV2	TRBJ1-1	CASRRGEATEAFF	TGTGCCAGCCGCCGAGGGGAGGCCACTGAAGCTTTCTTT
.	.	TRBV20-1	TRBJ1-2	CSARVPRSF	TGCAGTGCTAGAGTACCCAGAAGCTTC
.	.	TRBV7-2	TRBJ1-1	CASSLRQENTEAFF	TGTGCCAGCAGCTTAAGGCAGGAGAACACTGAAGCTTTCTTT
.	.	TRBV28	TRBJ1-2	CASRPENWRGYTF	TGTGCCAGCAGGCCAGAAAACTGGAGGGGCTACACCTTC
.	TRBD1	TRBV5-1	TRBJ2-5	CASSLAPGGGETQYF	TGCGCCAGCAGCTTGGCCCCAGGGGGCGGTGAGACCCAGTACTTC
.	.	TRBV5-1	TRBJ1-1	CATQPGPLGEAFF	TGCGCCACTCAACCAGGTCCACTAGGTGAAGCTTTCTTT
many	.	TRBV21-1	TRBJ1-3	CASSKSNRGKFGNTIYF	TGTGCCAGCAGCAAAAGTAACAGGGGAAAATTTGGAAACACCATATATTTT
.	.	TRBV2	TRBJ1-2	CASSAEFYGYTF	TGTGCCAGCAGTGCAGAATTCTATGGCTACACCTTC
.	.	TRBV5-5	TRBJ1-2	CASSQQGAYGYTF	TGTGCCAGCAGCCAACAGGGCGCCTATGGCTACACCTTC
.	TRBD2	TRBV6-2/TRBV6-3	TRBJ2-7	CASSFSSGSLPYEQYF	TGTGCCAGCAGTTTTTCTAGCGGGAGCCTCCCCTACGAGCAGTACTTC
.	.	TRBV7-9	TRBJ1-5	CASSLESNQPQHF	TGTGCCAGCAGCTTGGAGAGCAATCAGCCCCAGCATTTT
medium-sized	.	TRBV7-9	TRBJ2-5	CASSGRDLRGGPQETQYF	TGTGCCAGCAGTGGGCGGGACCTAAGGGGAGGCCCACAAGAGACCCAGTACTTC
.	.	TRBV6-1	TRBJ1-4	CASSDTGEKLFF	TGTGCCAGCAGTGATACAGGGGAAAAACTGTTTTTT
once	TRBD2	TRBV5-1	TRBJ2-3	CASSGRLAGATDTQYF	TGCGCCAGCAGCGGCCGACTAGCGGGGGCCACAGATACGCAGTATTTT
few	TRBD1	TRBV19	TRBJ1-5	CASSYPMGQGAGQPQHF	TGTGCCAGTAGTTATCCGATGGGACAGGGGGCCGGTCAGCCCCAGCATTTT
.	.	TRBV7-9	TRBJ1-5	CASSATGQPQHF	TGTGCCAGCAGCGCGACGGGGCAGCCCCAGCATTTT
.	.	TRBV5-1	TRBJ1-6	CASSPSGDNSPLHF	TGCGCCAGCAGCCCTTCAGGGGACAATTCACCCCTCCACTTT
.	TRBD2	TRBV19	TRBJ2-3	CASSSLAGAADTQYF	TGTGCCAGTAGTAGCCTAGCGGGAGCGGCAGATACGCAGTATTTT
.	.	TRBV19	TRBJ1-4	CARGRGGLGEKLFF	TGTGCTAGGGGACGCGGAGGGCTAGGGGAAAAACTGTTTTTT
.	.	TRBV28	TRBJ1-2	CASSDRDGYTF	TGTGCCAGCAGTGACCGGGATGGCTACACCTTC
.	TRBD2	TRBV9	TRBJ2-1	CASSPYLAGGHNEQFF	TGTGCCAGCAGCCCTTACCTAGCGGGAGGCCACAATGAGCAGTTCTTC
.	.	TRBV4-2	TRBJ1-6	CASSQDRGKSPLHF	TGTGCCAGCAGCCAAGACAGGGGCAAATCACCCCTCCACTTT
.	TRBD1	TRBV5-5	TRBJ1-5	CASSLDRGRLGNQPQHF	TGTGCCAGCAGCTTGGACAGGGGACGACTGGGCAATCAGCCCCAGCATTTT
.	.	TRBV6-5	TRBJ1-6	CASSPARDNSPLHF	TGTGCCAGCAGTCCGGCGCGGGATAATTCACCCCTCCACTTT
.	.	TRBV15	TRBJ2-1	CAASYGRENNEQFF	TGTGCCGCGAGCTACGGGAGAGAGAACAATGAGCAGTTCTTC
.	TRBD1	TRBV7-3	TRBJ2-3	CASSFPDSGTGRTDTQYF	TGTGCCAGCAGCTTCCCCGACAGTGGGACAGGGAGGACAGATACGCAGTATTTT
.	.	TRBV5-5	TRBJ2-3	CASSSGGGVADTQYF	TGTGCCAGCAGCTCGGGGGGCGGGGTCGCAGATACGCAGTATTTT
.	.	TRBV18	TRBJ2-7	CASSGTGYEQYF	TGTGCCAGCTCAGGTACAGGATACGAGCAGTACTTC
.	TRBD1	TRBV18	TRBJ1-3	CASFLGQHGNTIYF	TGTGCCAGCTTTCTGGGACAGCATGGAAACACCATATATTTT